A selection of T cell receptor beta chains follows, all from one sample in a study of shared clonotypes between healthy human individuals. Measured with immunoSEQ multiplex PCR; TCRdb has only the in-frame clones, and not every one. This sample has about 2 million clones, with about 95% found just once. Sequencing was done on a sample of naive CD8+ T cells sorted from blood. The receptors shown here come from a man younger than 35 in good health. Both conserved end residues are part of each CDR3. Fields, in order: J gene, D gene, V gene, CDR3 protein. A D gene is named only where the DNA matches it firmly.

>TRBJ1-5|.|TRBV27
CASSLTLTHQPQHF
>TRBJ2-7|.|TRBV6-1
CASSEWTSYEQYF
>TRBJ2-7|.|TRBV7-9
CASSLGSSTVYEQYF
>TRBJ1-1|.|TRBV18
CASSPLRENTEAFF
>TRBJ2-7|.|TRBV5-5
CASSLQGDEQYF
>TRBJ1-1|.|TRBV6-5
CASGGGLGTEAFF
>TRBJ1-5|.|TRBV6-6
CASSYSEGNQPQHF
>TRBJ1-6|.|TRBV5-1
CASSLGIRGLHSPLHF
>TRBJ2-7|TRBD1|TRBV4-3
CASSQGGTGSYEQYF
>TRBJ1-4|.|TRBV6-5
CASSNGVWSSEKLFF
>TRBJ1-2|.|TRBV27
CASGGDGPLNGYTF
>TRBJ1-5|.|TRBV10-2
CASSEQYQPQHF
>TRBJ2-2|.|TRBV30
CAWSTGTGELFF
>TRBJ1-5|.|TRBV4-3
CASSQVYYSNQPQHF
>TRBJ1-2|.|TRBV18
CASVSRGRNYGYTF
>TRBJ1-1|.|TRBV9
CASSPGAAEAFF
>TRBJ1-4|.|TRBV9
CASSSDTFNEKLFF
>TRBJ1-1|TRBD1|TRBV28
CASSLPWAGGERAFF
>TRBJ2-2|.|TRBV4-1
CASSQDGPPGTGELFF
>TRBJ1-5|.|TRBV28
CASIGPGWSNQPQHF
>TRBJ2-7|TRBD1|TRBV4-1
CASSVGTGALKSSYEQYF
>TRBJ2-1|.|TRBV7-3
CASSPIPVGASYNEQFF
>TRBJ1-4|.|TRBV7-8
CASSLDEEEKLFF
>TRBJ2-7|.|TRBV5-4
CASSVYDIGDEQYF
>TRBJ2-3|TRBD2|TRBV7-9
CASSLAGGPTDTQYF
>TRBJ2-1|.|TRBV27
CASSFGGPSSYNEQFF
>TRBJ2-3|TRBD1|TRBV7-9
CASSYIVPGQGARTDTQYF
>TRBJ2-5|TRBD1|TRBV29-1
CSVERDRELETQYF
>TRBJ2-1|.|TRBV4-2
CASSQDGNYKQFF